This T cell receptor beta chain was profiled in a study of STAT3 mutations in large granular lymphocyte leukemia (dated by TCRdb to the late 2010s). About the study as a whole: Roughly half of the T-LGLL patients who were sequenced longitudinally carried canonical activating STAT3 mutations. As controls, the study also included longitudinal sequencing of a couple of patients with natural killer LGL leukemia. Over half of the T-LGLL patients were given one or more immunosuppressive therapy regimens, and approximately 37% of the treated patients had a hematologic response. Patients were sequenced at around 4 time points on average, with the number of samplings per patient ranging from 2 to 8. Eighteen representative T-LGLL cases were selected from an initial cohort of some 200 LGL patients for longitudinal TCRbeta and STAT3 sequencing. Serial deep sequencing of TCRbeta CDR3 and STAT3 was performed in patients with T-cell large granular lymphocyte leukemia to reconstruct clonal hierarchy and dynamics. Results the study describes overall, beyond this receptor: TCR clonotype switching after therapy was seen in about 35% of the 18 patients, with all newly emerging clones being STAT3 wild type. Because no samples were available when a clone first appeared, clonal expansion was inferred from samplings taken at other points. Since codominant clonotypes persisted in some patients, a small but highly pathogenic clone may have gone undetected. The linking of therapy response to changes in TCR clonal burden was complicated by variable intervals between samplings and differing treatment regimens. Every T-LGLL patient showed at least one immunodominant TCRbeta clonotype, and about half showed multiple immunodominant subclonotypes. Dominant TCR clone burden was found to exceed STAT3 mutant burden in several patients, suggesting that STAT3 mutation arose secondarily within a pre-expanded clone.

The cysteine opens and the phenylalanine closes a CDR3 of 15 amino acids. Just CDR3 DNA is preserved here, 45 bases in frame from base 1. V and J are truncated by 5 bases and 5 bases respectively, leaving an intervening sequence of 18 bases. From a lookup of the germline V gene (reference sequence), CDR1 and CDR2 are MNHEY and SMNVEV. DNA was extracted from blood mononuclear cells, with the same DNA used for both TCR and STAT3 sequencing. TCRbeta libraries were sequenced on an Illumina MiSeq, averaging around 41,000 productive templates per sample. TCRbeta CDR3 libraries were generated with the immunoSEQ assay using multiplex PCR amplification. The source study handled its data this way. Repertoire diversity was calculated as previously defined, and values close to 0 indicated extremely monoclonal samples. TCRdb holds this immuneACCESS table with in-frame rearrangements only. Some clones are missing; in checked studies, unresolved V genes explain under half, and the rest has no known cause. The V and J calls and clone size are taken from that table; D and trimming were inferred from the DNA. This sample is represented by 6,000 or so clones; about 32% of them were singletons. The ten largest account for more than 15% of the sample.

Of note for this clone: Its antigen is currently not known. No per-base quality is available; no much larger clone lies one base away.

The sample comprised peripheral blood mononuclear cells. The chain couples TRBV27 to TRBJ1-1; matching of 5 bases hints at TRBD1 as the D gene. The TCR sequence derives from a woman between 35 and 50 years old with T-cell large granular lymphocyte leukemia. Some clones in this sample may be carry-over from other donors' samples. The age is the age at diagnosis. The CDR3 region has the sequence CASSPRGIRDTEAFF. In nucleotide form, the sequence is TGTGCCAGCAGTCCCCGGGGGATCCGCGATACTGAAGCTTTCTTT.